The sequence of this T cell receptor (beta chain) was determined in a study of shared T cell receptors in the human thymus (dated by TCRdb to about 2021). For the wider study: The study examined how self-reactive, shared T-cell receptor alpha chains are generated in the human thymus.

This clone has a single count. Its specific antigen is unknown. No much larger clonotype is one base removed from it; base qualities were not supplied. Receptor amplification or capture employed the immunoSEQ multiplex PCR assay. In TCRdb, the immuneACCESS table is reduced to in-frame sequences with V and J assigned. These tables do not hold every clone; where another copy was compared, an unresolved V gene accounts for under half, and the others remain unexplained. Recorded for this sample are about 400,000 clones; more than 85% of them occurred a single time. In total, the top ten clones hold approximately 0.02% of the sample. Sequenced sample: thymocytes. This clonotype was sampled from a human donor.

The CDR3 protein sequence reads: CASSSRDRSQPQHF. The DNA sequence is given as TGTGCCAGCAGTTCCCGGGACAGAAGTCAGCCCCAGCATTTT. The chain joins TRBV27 to TRBJ1-5; 7 central nucleotides agree with TRBD1. The germline V end is reduced by 4 bases and the J end by 6 bases; junction bases left unmatched: 6. From a lookup of the germline V gene (reference sequence), CDR1 and CDR2 are MNHEY and SMNVEV. The CDR3 measures 14 amino acids from cysteine to phenylalanine. Solely the CDR3 DNA is kept, with 42 bases framed from the first base.